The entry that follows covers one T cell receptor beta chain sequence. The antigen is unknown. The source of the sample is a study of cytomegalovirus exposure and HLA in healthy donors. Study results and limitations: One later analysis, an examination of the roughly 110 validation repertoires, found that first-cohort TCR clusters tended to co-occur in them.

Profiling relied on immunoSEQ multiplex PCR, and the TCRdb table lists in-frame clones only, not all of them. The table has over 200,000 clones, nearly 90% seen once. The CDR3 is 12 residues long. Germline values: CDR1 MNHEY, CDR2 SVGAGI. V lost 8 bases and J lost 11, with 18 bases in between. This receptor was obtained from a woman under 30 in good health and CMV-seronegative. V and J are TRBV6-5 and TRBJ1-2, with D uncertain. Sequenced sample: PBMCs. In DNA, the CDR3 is TGTGCCAGCTTTGGCCGGGCACGGGATTACACCTTC. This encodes CASFGRARDYTF.